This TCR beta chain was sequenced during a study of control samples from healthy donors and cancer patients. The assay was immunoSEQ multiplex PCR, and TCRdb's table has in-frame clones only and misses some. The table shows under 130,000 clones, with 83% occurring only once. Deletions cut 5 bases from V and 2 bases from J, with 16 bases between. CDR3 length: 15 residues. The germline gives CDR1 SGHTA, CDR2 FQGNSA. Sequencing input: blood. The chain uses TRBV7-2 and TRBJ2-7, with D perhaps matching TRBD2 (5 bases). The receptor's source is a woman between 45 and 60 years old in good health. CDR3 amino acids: CASSPMGSATYEQYF. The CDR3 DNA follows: TGTGCCAGCAGCCCGATGGGTAGCGCCACCTACGAGCAGTACTTC.